This T cell receptor (beta chain) is from a study of blood T cell repertoires in COVID-19. Study in general: PBMCs, B-cell-depleted T cells, or T cells were the source of the cDNA or gDNA that made up the material.

In Seattle, patients joined the study during active infection and were tracked longitudinally. This clone was detected only once. Methods used by the authors: Counts of nucleated cells, estimated from reference gene primer amplification, were obtained. Method: immunoSEQ multiplex PCR; TCRdb's copy keeps in-frame clones and lacks some. The V and J calls and clone size come from that table; D and trimming were worked out from the DNA. Of under 200,000 clones in the sample, around 81% are singletons; the top ten hold about 8.8%. V shed 8 bases and J shed 3 bases, with 16 bases lying between them. This CDR3 spans 15 amino acids. Germline assignment: CDR1 KGHDR and CDR2 SFDVKD.

Sequenced material: peripheral blood. The rearrangement joins TRBV24-1 to TRBJ1-5; D is unresolved. The TCR originated in a woman of 80 years or more with COVID-19, enrolled during active disease. This CDR3 reads CATMEGRRTNQPQHF. In DNA, the CDR3 is TGTGCCACCATGGAGGGCCGGAGGACCAATCAGCCCCAGCATTTT.